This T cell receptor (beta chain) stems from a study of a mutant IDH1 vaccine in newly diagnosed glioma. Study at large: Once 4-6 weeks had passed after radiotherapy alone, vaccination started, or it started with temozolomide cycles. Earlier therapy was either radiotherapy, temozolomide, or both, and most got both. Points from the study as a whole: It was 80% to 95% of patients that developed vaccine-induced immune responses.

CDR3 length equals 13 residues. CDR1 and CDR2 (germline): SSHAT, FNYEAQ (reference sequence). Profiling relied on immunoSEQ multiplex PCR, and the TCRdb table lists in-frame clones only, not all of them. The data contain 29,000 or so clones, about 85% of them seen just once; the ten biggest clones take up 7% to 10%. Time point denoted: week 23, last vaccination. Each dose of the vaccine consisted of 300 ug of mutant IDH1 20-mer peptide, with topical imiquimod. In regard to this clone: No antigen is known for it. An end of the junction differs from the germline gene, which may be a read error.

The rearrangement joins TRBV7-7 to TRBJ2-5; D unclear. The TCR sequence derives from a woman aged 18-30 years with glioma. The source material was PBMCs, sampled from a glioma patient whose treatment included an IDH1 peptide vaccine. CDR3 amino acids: CASSLGSQETQYF. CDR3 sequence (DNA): TGTGCTAGCAGCTTAGGTTCCCAAGAGACCCAGTACTTC.